Below are 2 T cell receptor beta chains sequenced from a single sample in a study of cytomegalovirus exposure and HLA in healthy donors. Sequencing used immunoSEQ multiplex PCR; TCRdb keeps in-frame clones, though not all of them. The data hold about 240,000 clones, with 86% observed a single time. The sample consisted of PBMCs. The receptor source for this set is a woman aged 30 to 39 in good health and CMV-seropositive.

This sequence joins TRBV6-4 and TRBJ2-3; 13 bases agree with TRBD2. The trim removed 4 bases at V and 4 bases at J, leaving 2 bases unmatched. The CDR3 consists of 15 residues. The germline V gene has CDR1 MRHNA and CDR2 SNTAGT. The CDR3 spells CASSGTSGSPDTQYF. CDR3 sequence (DNA): TGTGCCAGCAGTGGGACTAGCGGGAGCCCAGATACGCAGTATTTT.

This clone was seen a single time. V is TRBV6-5 and J is TRBJ2-1; 10 nucleotides agree with TRBD1. The CDR3 sequence is 13 residues long. The V gene's germline CDR1 is MNHEY and CDR2 SVGAGI. Losses at the gene ends were 2 bases for V and 14 bases for J; bases not matched to a gene: 6. The CDR3 region has the DNA TGTGCCAGCAGTTACGCGGGACAGGGGAAGGAGTTCTTC. It codes for CASSYAGQGKEFF.